This T cell receptor (beta chain) originates from a study of cytomegalovirus exposure and HLA in healthy donors. Clones were read by immunoSEQ multiplex PCR, and TCRdb kept only the in-frame ones, dropping some. The sample carries 100,000 to 150,000 clones, roughly 95% recorded once. The CDR3 spans 15 residues. J gave up 4 bases and V 3 bases, and 4 bases lay outside the gene matches. The germline V gene encodes CDR1 KGHSH and CDR2 LQKENI. The receptor was isolated from a man between 18 and 35 years old in good health and CMV-seronegative. The sample comprised PBMCs. The chain has TRBV18 and TRBJ2-7; 12 bases are a match to TRBD2. The CDR3 nucleotides are TGTGCCAGCTCACCTACTAGCGGGGGGATATACGAGCAGTACTTC. Amino acid sequence: CASSPTSGGIYEQYF.